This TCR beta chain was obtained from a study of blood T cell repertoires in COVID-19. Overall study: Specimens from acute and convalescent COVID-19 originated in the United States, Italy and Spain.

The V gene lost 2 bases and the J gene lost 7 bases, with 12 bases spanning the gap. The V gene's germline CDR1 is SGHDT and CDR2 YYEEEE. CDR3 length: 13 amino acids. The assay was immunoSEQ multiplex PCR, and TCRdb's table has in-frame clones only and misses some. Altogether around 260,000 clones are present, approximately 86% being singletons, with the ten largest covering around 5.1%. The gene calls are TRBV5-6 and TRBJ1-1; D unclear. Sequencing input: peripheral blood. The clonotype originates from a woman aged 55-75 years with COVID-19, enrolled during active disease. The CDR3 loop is CASSLTGQIEAFF. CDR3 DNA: TGTGCCAGCAGCTTAACGGGTCAAATTGAAGCTTTCTTT.